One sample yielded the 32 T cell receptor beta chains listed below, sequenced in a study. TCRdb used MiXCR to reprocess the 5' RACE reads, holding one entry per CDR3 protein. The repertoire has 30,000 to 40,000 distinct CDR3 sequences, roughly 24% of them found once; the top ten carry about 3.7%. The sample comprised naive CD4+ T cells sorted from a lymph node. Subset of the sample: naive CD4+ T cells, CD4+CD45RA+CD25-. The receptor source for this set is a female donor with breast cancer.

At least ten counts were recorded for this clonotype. The CDR3 region is CASSEFDGRAEKLFF. The CDR3 DNA is TGTGCCAGCAGTGAATTCGATGGGAGAGCTGAAAAACTGTTTTTT. The chain joins TRBV6-1 to TRBJ1-4; D gene uncertain. The V end lost 2 bases, the J end lost 7 bases, and 14 bases lay between the germline ends. Looked up from germline, CDR1 is MNHNS and CDR2 is SASEGT. The CDR3 contains 15 residues.

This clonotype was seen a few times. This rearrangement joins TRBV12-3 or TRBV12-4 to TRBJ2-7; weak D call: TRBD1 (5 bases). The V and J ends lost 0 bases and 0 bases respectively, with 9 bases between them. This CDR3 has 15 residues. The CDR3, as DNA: TGTGCCAGCAGTTTAGCTCTGACAGCCTCCTACGAGCAGTACTTC. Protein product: CASSLALTASYEQYF.

The CDR3 DNA is TGTGCCAGCAGCCACACAGGGAGCTCCTACGAGCAGTACTTC. Its protein is CASSHTGSSYEQYF. The rearrangement uses TRBV12-3 or TRBV12-4 and TRBJ2-7; D might be TRBD1 (6 bases). The V end was cut by 6 bases, the J end by 0 bases, with 12 bases between. This CDR3 region has 14 residues.

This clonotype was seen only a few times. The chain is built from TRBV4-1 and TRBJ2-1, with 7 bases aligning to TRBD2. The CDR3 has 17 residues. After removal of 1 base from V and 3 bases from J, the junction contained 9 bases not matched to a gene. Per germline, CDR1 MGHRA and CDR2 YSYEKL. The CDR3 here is CASSQGGSREGYNEQFF. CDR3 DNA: TGCGCCAGCAGCCAAGGGGGGTCGAGGGAGGGCTACAATGAGCAGTTCTTC.

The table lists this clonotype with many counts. CDR3 nucleotide sequence: TGCAGTGCGATACGGACAGGAGGCCACAGTGATGAAAAACTGTTTTTT. Protein product: CSAIRTGGHSDEKLFF. This chain uses TRBV20-1 with TRBJ1-4; TRBD1 matches at 7 bases. There are 16 residues in the CDR3. Trimming at V came to 6 bases and at J to 6 bases, leaving 16 bases not matched to a gene. CDR1 and CDR2 (germline): DFQATT, SNEGSKA (reference sequence).

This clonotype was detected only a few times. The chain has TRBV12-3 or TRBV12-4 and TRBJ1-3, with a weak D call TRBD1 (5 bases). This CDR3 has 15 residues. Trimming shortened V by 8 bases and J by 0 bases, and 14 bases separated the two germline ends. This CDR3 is CASDRQRLSGNTIYF. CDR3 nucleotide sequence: TGTGCCAGCGACCGACAGAGACTCTCTGGAAACACCATATATTTT.

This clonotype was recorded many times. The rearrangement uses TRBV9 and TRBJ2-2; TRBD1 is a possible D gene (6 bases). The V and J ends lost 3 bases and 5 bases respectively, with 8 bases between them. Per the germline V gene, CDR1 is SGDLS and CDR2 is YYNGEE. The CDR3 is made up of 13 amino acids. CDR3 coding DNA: TGTGCCAGCAGCGCCCAGGGGACCGGGGAGCTGTTTTTT. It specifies CASSAQGTGELFF.

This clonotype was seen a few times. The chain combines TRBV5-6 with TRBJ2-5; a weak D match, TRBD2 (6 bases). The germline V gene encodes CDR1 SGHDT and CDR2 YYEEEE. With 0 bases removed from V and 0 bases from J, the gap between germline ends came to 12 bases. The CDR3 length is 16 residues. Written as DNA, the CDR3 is TGTGCCAGCAGCTTGGGTTTGGCGGGAAACCAAGAGACCCAGTACTTC. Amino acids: CASSLGLAGNQETQYF.

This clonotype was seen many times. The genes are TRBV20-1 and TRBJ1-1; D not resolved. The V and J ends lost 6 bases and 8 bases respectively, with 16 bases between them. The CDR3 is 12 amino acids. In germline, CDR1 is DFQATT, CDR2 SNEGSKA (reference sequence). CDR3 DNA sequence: TGCAGTGCCCCGGACCGGGCTAAAGAAGCTTTCTTT. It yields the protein CSAPDRAKEAFF.

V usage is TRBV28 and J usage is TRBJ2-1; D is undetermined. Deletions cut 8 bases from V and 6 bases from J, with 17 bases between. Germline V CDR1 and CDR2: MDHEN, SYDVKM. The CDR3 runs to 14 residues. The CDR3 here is CASQQTRPGNEQFF. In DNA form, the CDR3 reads TGTGCCAGCCAGCAGACCCGCCCTGGCAATGAGCAGTTCTTC.

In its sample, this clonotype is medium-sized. The CDR3 bases are TGCAGTGCCCGGAGAAACACTGAAGCTTTCTTT. Its translation: CSARRNTEAFF. This chain joins TRBV20-1 and TRBJ1-1; D ambiguous. In germline, CDR1 is DFQATT, CDR2 SNEGSKA (reference sequence). Trimming removed 6 bases at V and 2 bases at J, with 7 bases between. This CDR3 contains 11 residues.

The CDR3 loop is CASSLAGSQRERDGQFF. The CDR3, as DNA: TGCGCCAGCAGCTTGGCCGGGTCCCAGCGGGAAAGGGATGGGCAGTTCTTC. The V and J genes are TRBV5-1 and TRBJ2-1; 7 bases are shared with TRBD2. V shed 0 bases and J 12 bases; nucleotides not matched to a gene: 18. Germline V gives CDR1 SGHRS, CDR2 YFSETQ. The CDR3 has 17 residues.

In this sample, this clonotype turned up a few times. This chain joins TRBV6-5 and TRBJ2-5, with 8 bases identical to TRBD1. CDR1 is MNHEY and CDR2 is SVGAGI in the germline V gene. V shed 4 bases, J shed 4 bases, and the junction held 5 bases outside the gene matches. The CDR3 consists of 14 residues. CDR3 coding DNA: TGTGCCAGCAGTTCCAGACAGGGGCGAGAGACCCAGTACTTC. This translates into CASSSRQGRETQYF.

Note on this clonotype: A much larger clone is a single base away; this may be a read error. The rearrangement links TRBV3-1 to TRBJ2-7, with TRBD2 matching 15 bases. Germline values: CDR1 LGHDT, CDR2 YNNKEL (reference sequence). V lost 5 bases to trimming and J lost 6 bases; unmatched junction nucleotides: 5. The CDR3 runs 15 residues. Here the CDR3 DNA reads TGTGCCAGCAGCGGGGGACTAGCGGGAGGCTCCGAGCAGTACTTC. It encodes CASSGGLAGGSEQYF.

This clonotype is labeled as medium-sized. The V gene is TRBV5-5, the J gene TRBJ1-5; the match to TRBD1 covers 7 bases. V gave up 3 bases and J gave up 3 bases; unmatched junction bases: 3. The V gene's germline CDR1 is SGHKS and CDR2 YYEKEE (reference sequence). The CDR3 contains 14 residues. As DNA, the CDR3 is TGTGCCAGCAGCTCACAGGGGAACAATCAGCCCCAGCATTTT. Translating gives CASSSQGNNQPQHF.

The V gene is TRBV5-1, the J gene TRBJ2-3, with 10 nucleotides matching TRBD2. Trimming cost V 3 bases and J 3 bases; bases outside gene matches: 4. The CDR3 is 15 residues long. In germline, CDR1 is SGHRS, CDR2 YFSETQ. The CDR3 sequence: CASSSVAGGTDTQYF. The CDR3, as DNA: TGCGCCAGCAGCTCGGTAGCGGGAGGAACAGATACGCAGTATTTT.

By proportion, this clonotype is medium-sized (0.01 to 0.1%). The CDR3 coding sequence is TGTGCCAGCAGGGGTGAAGTAATGAACACTGAAGCTTTCTTT. It encodes CASRGEVMNTEAFF. The chain employs TRBV6-5 and TRBJ1-1; D is unresolved. Germline lookup yields CDR1 MNHEY and CDR2 SVGAGI. Trimming pared 6 bases from V and 0 bases from J, leaving 11 bases between. CDR3 length: 14 amino acids.

CDR3 bases: TGTGCCAGCAGTGATAAGGACAGGGGCTTCGATACGCAGTATTTT. Amino acid sequence: CASSDKDRGFDTQYF. This chain links TRBV2 with TRBJ2-3; 9 bases agree with TRBD1. The junction had 7 bases not matched to a gene; V was cut back by 3 bases and J by 6 bases. In germline, CDR1 is SNHLY, CDR2 FYNNEI. The CDR3 covers 15 residues.

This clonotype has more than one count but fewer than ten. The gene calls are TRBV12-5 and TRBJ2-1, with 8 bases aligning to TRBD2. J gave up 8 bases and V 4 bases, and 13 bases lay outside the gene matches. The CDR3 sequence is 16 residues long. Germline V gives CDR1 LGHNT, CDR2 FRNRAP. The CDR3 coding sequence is TGTGCTAGTGGTTCAGGGACTAGTTCTGGGATGGATGAGCAGTTCTTC. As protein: CASGSGTSSGMDEQFF.

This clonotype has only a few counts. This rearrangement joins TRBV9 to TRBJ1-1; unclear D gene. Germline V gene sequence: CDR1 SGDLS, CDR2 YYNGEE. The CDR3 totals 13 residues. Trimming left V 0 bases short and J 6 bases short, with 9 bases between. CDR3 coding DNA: TGTGCCAGCAGCGTAGAGGTCGGGTCTGAAGCTTTCTTT. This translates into CASSVEVGSEAFF.

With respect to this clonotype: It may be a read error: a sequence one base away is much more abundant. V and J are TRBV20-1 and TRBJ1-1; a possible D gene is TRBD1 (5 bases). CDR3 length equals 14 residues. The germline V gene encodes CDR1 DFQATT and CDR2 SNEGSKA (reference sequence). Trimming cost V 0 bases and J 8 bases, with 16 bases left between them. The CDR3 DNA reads TGCAGTGCTAGAGATCGACAAGGGGTTAGAGAAGCTTTCTTT. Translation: CSARDRQGVREAFF.

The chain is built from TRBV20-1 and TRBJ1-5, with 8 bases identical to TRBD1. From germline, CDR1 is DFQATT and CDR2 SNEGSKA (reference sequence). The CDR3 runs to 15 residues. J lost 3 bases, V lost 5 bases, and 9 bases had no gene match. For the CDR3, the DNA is TGCAGTGCTGAAAACGGACAGGGCACCAATCAGCCCCAGCATTTT. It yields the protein CSAENGQGTNQPQHF.

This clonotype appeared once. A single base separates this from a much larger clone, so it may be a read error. In DNA form, the CDR3 reads TGTGCCAGCAGCTTAGCGGCCTCTTCTGATACGCAGTATTTT. Translated: CASSLAASSDTQYF. The chain joins TRBV7-3 to TRBJ2-3, with D uncertain. The V gene's germline CDR1 is SGHTA and CDR2 FQGTGA. The V end was cut by 2 bases, the J end by 6 bases, with 12 bases between. This CDR3 has 14 residues.

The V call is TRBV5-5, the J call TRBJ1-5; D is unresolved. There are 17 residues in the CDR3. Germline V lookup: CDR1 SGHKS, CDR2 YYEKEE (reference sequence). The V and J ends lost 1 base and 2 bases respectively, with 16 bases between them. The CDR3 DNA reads TGTGCCAGCAGCTTGTCTGGCGGCAGGAAGGGCAATCAGCCCCAGCATTTT. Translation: CASSLSGGRKGNQPQHF.

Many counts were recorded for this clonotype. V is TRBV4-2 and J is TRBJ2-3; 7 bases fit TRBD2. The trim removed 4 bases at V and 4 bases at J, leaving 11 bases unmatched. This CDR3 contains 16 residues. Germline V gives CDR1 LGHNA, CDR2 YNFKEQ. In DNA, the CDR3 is TGTGCCAGCAGCCCAACAGCGGGATCTGGTTCAGATACGCAGTATTTT. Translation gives CASSPTAGSGSDTQYF.

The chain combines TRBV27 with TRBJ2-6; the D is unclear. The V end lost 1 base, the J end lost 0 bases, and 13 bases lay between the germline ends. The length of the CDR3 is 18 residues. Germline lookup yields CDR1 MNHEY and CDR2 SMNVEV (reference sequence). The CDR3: CASSLWAGSSSGANVLTF. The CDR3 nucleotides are TGTGCCAGCAGTTTATGGGCCGGTTCGAGCTCTGGGGCCAACGTCCTGACTTTC.

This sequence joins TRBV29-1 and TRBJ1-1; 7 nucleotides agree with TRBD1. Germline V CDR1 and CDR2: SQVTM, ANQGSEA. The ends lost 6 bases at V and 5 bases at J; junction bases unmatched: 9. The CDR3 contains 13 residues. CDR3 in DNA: TGCAGCGTAATACAGGGGTTGGGGACTGAAGCTTTCTTT. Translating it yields CSVIQGLGTEAFF. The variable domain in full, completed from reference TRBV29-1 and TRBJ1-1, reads SAVISQKPSRDICQRGTSLTIQCQVDSQVTMMFWYRQQPGQSLTLIATANQGSEATYESGFVIDKFPISRPNLTFSTLTVSNMSPEDSSIYLCSVIQGLGTEAFFGQGTRLTVV.

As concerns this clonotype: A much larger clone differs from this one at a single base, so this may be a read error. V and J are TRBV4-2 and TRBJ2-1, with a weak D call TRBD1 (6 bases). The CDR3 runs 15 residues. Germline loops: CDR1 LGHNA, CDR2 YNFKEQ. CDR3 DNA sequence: TGTGCCGGCAGCCAAAGGGACGGTTCAGGGGATGAGCAGTTCTTC. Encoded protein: CAGSQRDGSGDEQFF.

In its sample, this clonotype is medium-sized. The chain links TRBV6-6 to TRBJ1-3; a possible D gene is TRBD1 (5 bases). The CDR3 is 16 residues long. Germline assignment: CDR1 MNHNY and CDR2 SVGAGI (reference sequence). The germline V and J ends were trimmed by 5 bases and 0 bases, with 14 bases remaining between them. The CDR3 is CASSISRQSSGNTIYF. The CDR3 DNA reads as TGTGCCAGCAGTATAAGCAGACAGTCCTCTGGAAACACCATATATTTT.

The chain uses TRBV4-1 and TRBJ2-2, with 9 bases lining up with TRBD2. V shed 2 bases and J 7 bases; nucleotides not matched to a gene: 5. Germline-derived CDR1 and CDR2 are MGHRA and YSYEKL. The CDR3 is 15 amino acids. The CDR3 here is CASSQLAGHIGELFF. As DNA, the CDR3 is TGCGCCAGCAGCCAACTAGCGGGACACATCGGGGAGCTGTTTTTT.

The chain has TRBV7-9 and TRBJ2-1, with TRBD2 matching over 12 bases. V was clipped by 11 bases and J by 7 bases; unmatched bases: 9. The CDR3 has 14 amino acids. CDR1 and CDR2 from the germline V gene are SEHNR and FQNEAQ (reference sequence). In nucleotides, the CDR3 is TGTGCCGGGAGACTAGCGGGAGCGTTTAATGAGCAGTTCTTC. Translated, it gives CAGRLAGAFNEQFF. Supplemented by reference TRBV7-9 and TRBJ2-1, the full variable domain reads DTGVSQNPRHKITKRGQNVTFRCDPISEHNRLYWYRQTLGQGPEFLTYFQNEAQLEKSRLLSDRFSAERPKGSFSTLEIQRTEQGDSAMYLCAGRLAGAFNEQFFGPGTRLTVL.

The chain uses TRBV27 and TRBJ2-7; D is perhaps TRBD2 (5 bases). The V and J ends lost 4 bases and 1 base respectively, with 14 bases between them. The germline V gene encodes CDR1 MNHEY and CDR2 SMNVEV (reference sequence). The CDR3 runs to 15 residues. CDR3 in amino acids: CASSSWTRRSYEQYF. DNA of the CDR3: TGTGCCAGCAGTTCCTGGACCCGGAGGTCCTACGAGCAGTACTTC.